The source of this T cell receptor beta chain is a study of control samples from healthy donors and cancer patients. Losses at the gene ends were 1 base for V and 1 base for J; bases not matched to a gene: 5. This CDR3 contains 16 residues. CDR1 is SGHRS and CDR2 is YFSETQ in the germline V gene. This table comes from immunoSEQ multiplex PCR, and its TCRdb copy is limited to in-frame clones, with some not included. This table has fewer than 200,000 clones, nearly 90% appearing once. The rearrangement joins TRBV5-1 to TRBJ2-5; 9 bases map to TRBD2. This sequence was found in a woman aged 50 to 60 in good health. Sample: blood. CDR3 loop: CASSLSPAGGQETQYF. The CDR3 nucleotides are TGCGCCAGCAGCTTGAGCCCAGCGGGGGGCCAAGAGACCCAGTACTTC.